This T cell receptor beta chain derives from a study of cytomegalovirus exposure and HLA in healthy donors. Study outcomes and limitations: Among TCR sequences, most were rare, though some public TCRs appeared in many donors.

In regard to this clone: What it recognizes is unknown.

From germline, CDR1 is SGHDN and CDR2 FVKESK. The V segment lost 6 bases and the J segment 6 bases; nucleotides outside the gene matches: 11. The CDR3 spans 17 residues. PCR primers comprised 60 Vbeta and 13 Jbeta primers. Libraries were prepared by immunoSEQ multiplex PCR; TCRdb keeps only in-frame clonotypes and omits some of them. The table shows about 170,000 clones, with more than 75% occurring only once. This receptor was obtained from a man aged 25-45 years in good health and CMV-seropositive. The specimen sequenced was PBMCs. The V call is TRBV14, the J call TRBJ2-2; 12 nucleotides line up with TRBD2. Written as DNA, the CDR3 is TGTGCCAGCAGTTTGGCCCTTACTAGCGGGAGGTCCGGGGAGCTGTTTTTT. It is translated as CASSLALTSGRSGELFF.